The rows below give T cell receptor beta chains drawn from one sample of a study of naive and memory T cell subsets. TCRdb reprocessed the UMI-ligation and nested PCR reads with MiXCR, giving one entry per CDR3 protein. The sample includes roughly 140,000 distinct CDR3 sequences, about a sixth of them seen just once. The material sequenced was naive CD4+ T cells from blood. Source of these receptors: a human donor in good health. Both conserved end residues are part of each CDR3. D genes are given only for firm matches. Size values are once, few and many counts, or a class for expanded clones, and some rows have none.

J: TRBJ2-1
D: TRBD2
size: few
V: TRBV28
CDR3: CASRRTSDYNEQFF
DNA: TGTGCCAGCAGAAGGACTAGCGACTACAATGAGCAGTTCTTC

J: TRBJ1-5
D: NA
size: NA
V: TRBV4-3
CDR3: CASSKDFRARGDQPQHF
DNA: TGCGCCAGCAGCAAAGATTTCCGGGCCCGGGGCGATCAGCCCCAGCATTTT

J: TRBJ1-1
D: TRBD1
size: NA
V: TRBV14
CDR3: CASSHRAPGQLFTEAFF
DNA: TGTGCCAGCAGCCATCGGGCCCCGGGACAGTTGTTCACTGAAGCTTTCTTT

J: TRBJ2-2
D: NA
size: NA
V: TRBV18
CDR3: CASSPSGGSNTGELFF
DNA: TGTGCCAGCTCACCTTCAGGCGGATCGAACACCGGGGAGCTGTTTTTT

J: TRBJ1-1
D: NA
size: few
V: TRBV29-1
CDR3: CSVEQKQPNTEAFF
DNA: TGCAGCGTTGAGCAGAAGCAGCCGAACACTGAAGCTTTCTTT

J: TRBJ2-1
D: NA
size: NA
V: TRBV12-3/TRBV12-4
CDR3: CASRPGLPTSGVIYNEQFF
DNA: TGTGCCAGCAGACCGGGGCTCCCCACTTCGGGAGTGATTTACAATGAGCAGTTCTTC

J: TRBJ1-6
D: NA
size: few
V: TRBV7-9
CDR3: CASSLTDGYNSPLHF
DNA: TGTGCCAGCAGCTTAACGGACGGCTATAATTCACCCCTCCACTTT

J: TRBJ2-3
D: NA
size: NA
V: TRBV28
CDR3: CASSLSRGGLRSTDTQYF
DNA: TGTGCCAGCAGTTTATCCAGAGGGGGACTTAGGAGCACAGATACGCAGTATTTT

J: TRBJ2-1
D: NA
size: few
V: TRBV7-2
CDR3: CASSLLVLYNEQFF
DNA: TGTGCCAGCAGCTTATTAGTCTTGTACAATGAGCAGTTCTTC

J: TRBJ1-6
D: NA
size: NA
V: TRBV12-3/TRBV12-4
CDR3: CASSSQSPMSHLHF
DNA: TGTGCCAGCAGTTCCCAATCACCGATGAGTCACCTCCACTTT

J: TRBJ2-7
D: TRBD1
size: NA
V: TRBV12-3/TRBV12-4
CDR3: CASRADIWGTATYEQYF
DNA: TGTGCCAGCAGGGCCGATATTTGGGGGACAGCGACCTACGAGCAGTACTTC

J: TRBJ2-3
D: TRBD2
size: many
V: TRBV6-5
CDR3: CASSFGLAGADTQYF
DNA: TGTGCCAGCAGTTTTGGGCTAGCGGGAGCAGATACGCAGTATTTT

J: TRBJ2-7
D: TRBD2
size: NA
V: TRBV30
CDR3: CAWSGGGTTYEQYF
DNA: TGTGCCTGGAGTGGTGGCGGGACTACCTACGAGCAGTACTTC

J: TRBJ1-5
D: NA
size: few
V: TRBV20-1
CDR3: CSARDPNNQPQHF
DNA: TGCAGTGCTAGAGATCCCAATAATCAGCCCCAGCATTTT

J: TRBJ2-4
D: TRBD2
size: many
V: TRBV28
CDR3: CASSSLADSKNIQYF
DNA: TGTGCCAGCAGTTCCCTAGCGGATTCCAAAAACATTCAGTACTTC

J: TRBJ1-1
D: NA
size: NA
V: TRBV11-2
CDR3: CASRGSSRGGNTEAFF
DNA: TGTGCCAGCAGAGGGAGTTCCCGGGGGGGGAACACTGAAGCTTTCTTT

J: TRBJ2-2
D: TRBD2
size: many
V: TRBV6-2/TRBV6-3
CDR3: CASIPQGLANTGELFF
DNA: TGTGCCAGCATTCCGCAAGGACTAGCGAACACCGGGGAGCTGTTTTTT